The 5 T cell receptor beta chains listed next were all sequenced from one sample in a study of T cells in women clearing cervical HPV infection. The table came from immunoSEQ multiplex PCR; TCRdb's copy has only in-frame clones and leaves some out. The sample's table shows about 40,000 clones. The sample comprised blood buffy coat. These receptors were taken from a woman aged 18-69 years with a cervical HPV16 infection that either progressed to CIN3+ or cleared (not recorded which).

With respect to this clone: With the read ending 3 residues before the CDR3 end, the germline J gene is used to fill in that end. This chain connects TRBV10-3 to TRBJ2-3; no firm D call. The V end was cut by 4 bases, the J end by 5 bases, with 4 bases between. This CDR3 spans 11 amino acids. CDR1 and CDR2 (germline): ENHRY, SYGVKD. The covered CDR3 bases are TGTGCCATCAGTGCAGGAGATACG. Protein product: CAISAGDT. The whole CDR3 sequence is CAISAGDTQYF.

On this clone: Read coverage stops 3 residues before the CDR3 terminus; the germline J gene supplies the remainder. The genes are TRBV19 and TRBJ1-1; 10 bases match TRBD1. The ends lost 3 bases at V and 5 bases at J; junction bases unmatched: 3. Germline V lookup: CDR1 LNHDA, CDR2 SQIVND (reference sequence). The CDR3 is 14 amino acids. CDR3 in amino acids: CASSMLDRGTEAFF. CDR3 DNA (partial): TGTGCCAGTAGTATGTTGGACAGGGGGACTGAA.

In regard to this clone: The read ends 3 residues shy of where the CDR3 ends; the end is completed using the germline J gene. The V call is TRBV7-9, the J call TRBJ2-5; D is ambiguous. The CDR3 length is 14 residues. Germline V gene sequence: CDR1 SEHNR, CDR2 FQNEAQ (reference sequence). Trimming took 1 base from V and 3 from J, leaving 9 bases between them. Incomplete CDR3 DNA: TGTGCCAGCAGCTTAGTGGTTAGTGAAGAGACC. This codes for CASSLVVSEET. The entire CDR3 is CASSLVVSEETQYF.

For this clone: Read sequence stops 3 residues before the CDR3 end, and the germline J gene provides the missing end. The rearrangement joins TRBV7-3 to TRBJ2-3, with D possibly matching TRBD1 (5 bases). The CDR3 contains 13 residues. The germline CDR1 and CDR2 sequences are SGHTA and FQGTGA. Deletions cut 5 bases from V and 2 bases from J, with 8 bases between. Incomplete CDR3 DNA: TGTGCCAGCAGCGGACAAAACACAGATACG. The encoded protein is CASSGQNTDT. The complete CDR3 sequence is CASSGQNTDTQYF.

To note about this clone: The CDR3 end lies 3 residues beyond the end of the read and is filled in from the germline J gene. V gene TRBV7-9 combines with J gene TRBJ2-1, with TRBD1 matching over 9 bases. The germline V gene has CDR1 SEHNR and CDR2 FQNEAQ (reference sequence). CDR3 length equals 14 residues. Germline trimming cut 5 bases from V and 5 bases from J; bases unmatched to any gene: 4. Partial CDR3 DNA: TGTGCCAGCAGCCCTTGGGACAGGGACAATGAG. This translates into CASSPWDRDNE. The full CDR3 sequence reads CASSPWDRDNEQFF.